The 20 T cell receptor beta chains in this list originate from one sample, sequenced in a study of cytomegalovirus exposure and HLA in healthy donors. The PCR contained 60 Vbeta and 13 Jbeta primers. Generated by immunoSEQ multiplex PCR, the TCRdb table keeps only in-frame clones and is missing some. The sample comprises about 200,000 clones, 79% of which are singletons, and 1.7% rests with the top ten. Input material: PBMCs. The receptors derive from a man aged 45 to 65 in good health and CMV-seronegative.

The chain joins TRBV21-1 to TRBJ2-4; the DNA was not compared with TRBD2, the D call given in the table. TRBV21-1 is an annotated pseudogene. The CDR3 totals 19 residues. In DNA form, the CDR3 reads TGTGCCAGCAGCAAAACCACTAGCGGGAGTGGCCCTGCCAAAAACATTCAGTACTTC. Protein sequence: CASSKTTSGSGPAKNIQYF.

The J gene is TRBJ1-2, the V gene TRBV14; D is undetermined. The V end was cut by 6 bases, the J end by 6 bases, with 17 bases between. CDR1 is SGHDN and CDR2 is FVKESK in the germline V gene. This CDR3 has 14 amino acids. This CDR3 reads CASSPVRSGNGYTF. For the CDR3, the DNA is TGTGCCAGCAGTCCGGTGAGGTCGGGAAATGGCTACACCTTC.

Details on this clone: At one of its ends the junction is not consistent with the germline gene, which may arise from a read error. This chain connects TRBV5-1 to TRBJ2-6; 9 bases agree with TRBD1. Germline V CDR1 and CDR2: SGHRS, YFSETQ. This CDR3 has 16 amino acids. The CDR3 nucleotides are TGCGCCAGCAGCCTACAGGGGGCGCCGGGGGCCAACGGCCTGACTTTC. Residues: CASSLQGAPGANGLTF.

This rearrangement joins TRBV10-3 to TRBJ2-1, with 8 bases lining up with TRBD1. Germline assignment: CDR1 ENHRY and CDR2 SYGVKD. CDR3 length: 14 residues. V lost 5 bases to trimming and J lost 4 bases; unmatched junction nucleotides: 4. The CDR3 bases are TGTGCCATCAGTACGGGACAGGATTACAATGAGCAGTTCTTC. This sequence encodes CAISTGQDYNEQFF.

CDR3 residues: CASSHSSGSLTYEQYF. The CDR3 DNA is TGTGCCAGCAGCCACTCTAGCGGGAGCCTCACCTACGAGCAGTACTTC. V and J are TRBV4-2 and TRBJ2-7, with TRBD2 matching 10 bases. The germline CDR1 and CDR2 sequences are LGHNA and YNFKEQ. J lost 2 bases, V lost 3 bases, and 7 bases had no gene match. The CDR3 runs to 16 residues.

The CDR3 spells CAWSVPGLAHYEQYF. The CDR3 nucleotides read TGTGCCTGGAGTGTCCCCGGACTGGCCCACTACGAGCAGTACTTC. The rearrangement uses TRBV30 and TRBJ2-7; TRBD2 is a possible D gene (5 bases). The CDR3 extends over 15 amino acids. Germline CDR1 reads GTSNPN; CDR2 reads SVGIG (reference sequence). V was pared by 0 bases and J by 3 bases, with 15 bases between. The full variable domain, completed using reference TRBV30 and TRBJ2-7, is SQTIHQWPATLVQPVGSPLSLECTVEGTSNPNLYWYRQAAGRGLQLLFYSVGIGQISSEVPQNLSASRPQDRQFILSSKKLLLSDSGFYLCAWSVPGLAHYEQYFGPGTRLTVT.

This clone appeared a few times. The chain joins TRBV23-1 to TRBJ1-5, with D unclear. TRBV23-1 carries the ORF label, with uncertain function. Trimming removed 9 bases at V and 9 bases at J, with 18 bases between. The CDR3 consists of 13 residues. CDR3 coding DNA: TGCGCCAGTATTCCGTGGCATTTAATGCCCCAGCATTTT. Residues: CASIPWHLMPQHF.

The CDR3 region is CASSVGLAEVNEQFF. In nucleotides, the CDR3 is TGTGCCAGTAGTGTAGGACTAGCGGAAGTGAATGAGCAGTTCTTC. This chain links TRBV19 with TRBJ2-1; 10 bases align to TRBD2. Germline loops: CDR1 LNHDA, CDR2 SQIVND (reference sequence). The length of the CDR3 is 15 residues. V gave up 5 bases and J gave up 7 bases; unmatched junction bases: 8.

The chain is built from TRBV27 and TRBJ2-2; D not certain. In germline, CDR1 is MNHEY, CDR2 SMNVEV (reference sequence). V lost 6 bases, J lost 3 bases, and 11 bases lay in between. The CDR3 totals 14 residues. Here the CDR3 DNA reads TGTGCCAGCAGCCAGACTCGCTACACCGGGGAGCTGTTTTTT. Translated: CASSQTRYTGELFF.

This chain uses TRBV5-1 with TRBJ2-7, with 7 bases aligning to TRBD2. This CDR3 comprises 15 residues. CDR1 and CDR2 from the germline V gene are SGHRS and YFSETQ. Trimming removed 4 bases from V and 5 bases from J; junction bases left unmatched: 12. CDR3 nucleotides: TGCGCCAGCAGCGCGGAGGGCGGGAGAACCCACGAGCAGTACTTC. Its translation: CASSAEGGRTHEQYF. Combining the CDR3 with reference TRBV5-1 and TRBJ2-7 gives the whole variable domain KAGVTQTPRYLIKTRGQQVTLSCSPISGHRSVSWYQQTPGQGLQFLFEYFSETQRNKGNFPGRFSGRQFSNSRSEMNVSTLELGDSALYLCASSAEGGRTHEQYFGPGTRLTVT.

The chain employs TRBV28 and TRBJ1-1; D is perhaps TRBD1 (5 bases). Trimming removed 1 base from V and 5 bases from J, with 14 bases in between. This CDR3 is built from 15 residues. The germline CDR1 and CDR2 sequences are MDHEN and SYDVKM. The CDR3 nucleotides read TGTGCCAGCAGTTTATCGGAGGGGCGCGGGACTGAAGCTTTCTTT. Protein: CASSLSEGRGTEAFF.

V usage is TRBV5-1 and J usage is TRBJ2-3; 8 bases line up with TRBD1. Per the germline V gene, CDR1 is SGHRS and CDR2 is YFSETQ. This CDR3 is built from 16 residues. Trimming removed 0 bases from V and 4 bases from J; junction bases left unmatched: 7. This CDR3 reads CASSLGTGSASDTQYF. CDR3 bases: TGCGCCAGCAGCTTGGGGACAGGGAGTGCCTCAGATACGCAGTATTTT.

V usage is TRBV2 and J usage is TRBJ2-3, with a tentative D call TRBD2 (6 bases). The CDR3 spans 17 residues. Deletions cut 6 bases from V and 0 bases from J, with 19 bases between. CDR1 and CDR2 (germline): SNHLY, FYNNEI. CDR3 sequence reads: CASSAAGGSGSTDTQYF. The CDR3 DNA sequence: TGTGCCAGCAGCGCCGCCGGGGGTAGCGGAAGCACAGATACGCAGTATTTT.

The chain uses TRBV29-1 and TRBJ2-7, with 7 bases identical to TRBD2. Germline V lookup: CDR1 SQVTM, CDR2 ANQGSEA. This CDR3 spans 13 amino acids. Trimming removed 4 bases from V and 0 bases from J; junction bases left unmatched: 3. The CDR3 DNA reads TGCAGCGTTGTGGCGGGGGTCTCCTACGAGCAGTACTTC. Protein product: CSVVAGVSYEQYF.

This clone has a handful of counts. The rearrangement links TRBV29-1 to TRBJ2-7; 7 bases agree with TRBD1. Trimming took 4 bases from V and 6 from J; bases not matched to a gene: 9. Per the germline V gene, CDR1 is SQVTM and CDR2 is ANQGSEA. There are 13 residues in the CDR3. This chain's CDR3 is CSVVEQGMVEQYF. DNA of the CDR3: TGCAGCGTTGTGGAACAGGGGATGGTCGAGCAGTACTTC.

V and J are TRBV7-3 and TRBJ2-1; perhaps TRBD2 as D (6 bases). V gave up 4 bases and J gave up 11 bases, with 9 bases separating them. The CDR3 length is 11 residues. The germline gives CDR1 SGHTA, CDR2 FQGTGA. CDR3 in amino acids: CASSSGTQQFF. In DNA, the CDR3 is TGTGCCAGCAGCTCGGGGACTCAGCAGTTCTTC.

The V call is TRBV28, the J call TRBJ2-3, with D perhaps TRBD1 (5 bases). CDR1 is MDHEN, CDR2 SYDVKM, per germline. The CDR3 loop spans 15 amino acids. V dropped 7 bases and J dropped 0 bases, with 14 bases sitting between them. CDR3: CASKGPGLSTDTQYF. DNA of the CDR3: TGTGCCAGCAAGGGGCCGGGCCTAAGCACAGATACGCAGTATTTT.

The chain carries TRBV30 and TRBJ2-7; 8 nucleotides line up with TRBD2. The CDR3 contains 14 residues. V shed 1 base and J 7 bases; nucleotides not matched to a gene: 9. Looked up from germline, CDR1 is GTSNPN and CDR2 is SVGIG (reference sequence). CDR3 amino acids: CAWSGGAGVREQYF. In nucleotides, the CDR3 is TGTGCCTGGAGTGGGGGAGCGGGAGTAAGGGAGCAGTACTTC. The full variable domain, rest sourced from reference TRBV30 and TRBJ2-7, is SQTIHQWPATLVQPVGSPLSLECTVEGTSNPNLYWYRQAAGRGLQLLFYSVGIGQISSEVPQNLSASRPQDRQFILSSKKLLLSDSGFYLCAWSGGAGVREQYFGPGTRLTVT.

The V call is TRBV19, the J call TRBJ2-3; 7 positions agree with TRBD2. The length of the CDR3 is 15 residues. Germline V gene data show CDR1 as LNHDA and CDR2 as SQIVND (reference sequence). The ends lost 1 base at V and 2 bases at J; junction bases unmatched: 3. The CDR3 sequence: CASSIVLAATDTQYF. DNA for the CDR3: TGTGCCAGTAGTATAGTGCTAGCGGCCACAGATACGCAGTATTTT.

The chain employs TRBV12-5 and TRBJ2-5, with 9 bases fitting TRBD2. The CDR3 has 18 residues. V lost 1 base and J lost 0; bases outside the gene matches: 9. CDR1 and CDR2 from the germline V gene are LGHNT and FRNRAP. The CDR3 sequence: CASGLAPWASGDQETQYF. CDR3 sequence (DNA): TGTGCTAGTGGTTTGGCACCCTGGGCTAGCGGGGACCAAGAGACCCAGTACTTC.